A single sample gave rise to the 22 T cell receptor beta chains below, sequenced in a study of T cells in Graves' hyperthyroidism and ophthalmopathy. From RNA transcripts, TCR beta CDR3 regions were amplified. Carried out on the TCR CDR3, a first-round RT-PCR used the HTBI primer set. TCRdb passed the multiplex PCR reads through MiXCR, listing each CDR3 protein once. The table records fewer than 600,000 distinct CDR3 sequences, about 14% of them present only once. The sequencing sample was made of blood. The origin of the receptors is a woman aged 40 to 50 with Graves' hyperthyroidism.

CDR3 region: CASSLVLAELSGANVLTF. The DNA for the CDR3 is TGTGCCAGCAGCTTAGTACTAGCGGAGCTCTCTGGGGCCAACGTCCTGACTTTC. The rearrangement links TRBV11-2 to TRBJ2-6, with TRBD2 matching 8 bases. After removal of 1 base from V and 0 bases from J, the junction contained 5 bases not matched to a gene. The CDR3 contains 18 residues. The germline V gene has CDR1 SGHAT and CDR2 FQNNGV.

In its sample, this clonotype was seen many times. V is TRBV2 and J is TRBJ2-3; D perhaps matches TRBD2 (5 bases). The V and J ends lost 10 bases and 6 bases respectively, with 17 bases between them. The CDR3 totals 13 residues. The germline V gene encodes CDR1 SNHLY and CDR2 FYNNEI. CDR3 in DNA: TGTGCCACCGTGGGAAACCCGGGGGATACGCAGTATTTT. Protein: CATVGNPGDTQYF.

This clonotype was counted ten times or more. The CDR3 DNA reads TGCAGTGCCGAGACGAAGAGCTCCTACAATGAGCAGTTCTTC. Protein sequence: CSAETKSSYNEQFF. J is TRBJ2-1 and V is TRBV20-1, with D unresolved. Per germline, CDR1 DFQATT and CDR2 SNEGSKA (reference sequence). The V gene lost 6 bases and the J gene lost 0 bases, with 12 bases spanning the gap. This CDR3 has 14 residues.

This clonotype was found many times. The V gene is TRBV15, the J gene TRBJ1-5; TRBD1 is a possible D gene (6 bases). V lost 0 bases to trimming and J lost 3 bases, with 9 bases between them. The CDR3 length is 15 residues. Per germline, CDR1 LNHNV and CDR2 YYDKDF (reference sequence). CDR3 nucleotides: TGTGCCACCAGCAGAGAGACAGGTCCCAATCAGCCCCAGCATTTT. It codes for CATSRETGPNQPQHF.

This clonotype was counted ten times or more. The chain uses TRBV28 and TRBJ2-1; D is undetermined. The V and J ends lost 5 bases and 0 bases respectively, with 14 bases between them. Looked up from germline, CDR1 is MDHEN and CDR2 is SYDVKM. The CDR3 length is 16 residues. Here the CDR3 reads CASSGGSTSSYNEQFF. CDR3 nucleotides: TGTGCCAGCAGTGGCGGAAGTACCAGCTCCTACAATGAGCAGTTCTTC.

The chain links TRBV15 to TRBJ2-5; D is unclear. In germline, CDR1 is LNHNV, CDR2 YYDKDF (reference sequence). V was pared by 3 bases and J by 5 bases, with 10 bases between. The CDR3 is 13 amino acids. The CDR3 DNA sequence: TGTGCCACCAGCAGTGGAACTCTGGAGACCCAGTACTTC. This sequence encodes CATSSGTLETQYF.

This clonotype has a handful of counts. This chain joins TRBV20-1 and TRBJ1-5; TRBD1 matches 7 bases. Germline V lookup: CDR1 DFQATT, CDR2 SNEGSKA (reference sequence). V shed 2 bases, J shed 1 base, and the junction held 8 bases outside the gene matches. This CDR3 is built from 16 residues. CDR3 sequence (DNA): TGCAGTGCTAGACCCACAGACAGGGCAAGCAATCAGCCCCAGCATTTT. Translated: CSARPTDRASNQPQHF.

Ten or more counts support this clonotype. The chain has TRBV2 and TRBJ1-4; possibly TRBD1 for D (5 bases). The V and J ends lost 10 bases and 7 bases respectively, with 16 bases between them. The CDR3 runs 13 residues. CDR1 is SNHLY and CDR2 is FYNNEI in the germline V gene. The CDR3 here is CATVQVIGEKLFF. As DNA, the CDR3 is TGTGCCACGGTACAGGTGATAGGTGAAAAACTGTTTTTT.

This clonotype came up many times. The chain employs TRBV28 and TRBJ2-1; the match to TRBD2 covers 11 bases. The germline CDR1 and CDR2 sequences are MDHEN and SYDVKM. V was clipped by 5 bases and J by 5 bases; unmatched bases: 8. CDR3 length: 16 residues. CDR3 residues: CASSMNSGRAHNEQFF. Here the CDR3 DNA reads TGTGCCAGCAGTATGAATAGCGGGAGGGCACACAATGAGCAGTTCTTC.

The count of this clonotype is one. Given a much more abundant clone one base away, this may be a read error. The chain couples TRBV6-5 to TRBJ2-7, with D possibly matching TRBD1 (5 bases). CDR1 and CDR2 from the germline V gene are MNHEY and SVGAGI. CDR3 length: 15 amino acids. CDR3 in amino acids: CAGSYSIQVGSEQYF. CDR3 sequence (DNA): TGTGCCGGCAGTTACTCAATACAGGTAGGCTCCGAGCAGTACTTC.

At least ten counts were recorded for this clonotype. The rearrangement joins TRBV30 to TRBJ2-7, with D possibly TRBD1 on 6 matching bases. The CDR3 spans 15 residues. The V gene lost 5 bases and the J gene lost 5 bases, with 22 bases spanning the gap. Germline V gene data show CDR1 as GTSNPN and CDR2 as SVGIG (reference sequence). Here the CDR3 reads CAWSQFDRSEHEQYF. The CDR3, as DNA: TGTGCCTGGTCCCAATTCGACAGGTCGGAGCACGAGCAGTACTTC.

The CDR3 region is CASSFGLAVMSTDTQYF. As DNA, the CDR3 is TGCGCCAGCAGCTTCGGACTAGCCGTTATGAGCACAGATACGCAGTATTTT. The chain has TRBV5-1 and TRBJ2-3, with 8 nucleotides matching TRBD2. Per the germline V gene, CDR1 is SGHRS and CDR2 is YFSETQ. V shed 2 bases, J shed 0 bases, and the junction held 8 bases outside the gene matches. The CDR3 is 17 residues long.

Comment on this clonotype: With a much larger clone just one base away, this may be a read error. The conserved closing phenylalanine or tryptophan is absent in this CDR3, likely reflecting a read error. The gene calls are TRBV20-1 and TRBJ1-1, with 11 bases aligning to TRBD1. V lost 0 bases to trimming and J lost 0 bases; unmatched junction nucleotides: 3. The CDR3 length is 16 residues. CDR1 DFQATT and CDR2 SNEGSKA come from the germline V gene (reference sequence). CDR3 loop: CSARDTGQGVNTEAFV. In nucleotides, the CDR3 is TGCAGTGCTAGAGATACGGGACAGGGGGTGAACACTGAAGCTTTCGTT.

The CDR3 sequence is CASSLRKNTEAFF. CDR3 DNA: TGTGCCAGCAGTCTCCGGAAGAACACTGAAGCTTTCTTT. The chain links TRBV6-1 to TRBJ1-1; D not resolved. The CDR3 length is 13 residues. The V gene's germline CDR1 is MNHNS and CDR2 SASEGT. The V end lost 5 bases, the J end lost 1 base, and 8 bases lay between the germline ends.

This clonotype was found many times. The V call is TRBV20-1, the J call TRBJ2-3, with 12 positions matching TRBD2. Per the germline V gene, CDR1 is DFQATT and CDR2 is SNEGSKA (reference sequence). There are 17 residues in the CDR3. Unmatched junction bases numbered 10, after V lost 2 bases and J lost 4 bases. The CDR3 DNA reads TGCAGTGCTAGAAGAGGACTAGCGGGAAGTGTTGCAGATACGCAGTATTTT. It specifies CSARRGLAGSVADTQYF.

This clonotype was observed at least ten times. This sequence joins TRBV12-3 or TRBV12-4 and TRBJ2-7; 9 bases are a match to TRBD1. After removal of 6 bases from V and 0 bases from J, the junction contained 3 bases not matched to a gene. There are 14 residues in the CDR3. CDR3 region: CASRRTGASYEQYF. CDR3 coding DNA: TGTGCCAGCAGACGGACAGGGGCCTCCTACGAGCAGTACTTC.

The chain links TRBV12-3 or TRBV12-4 to TRBJ2-1; TRBD2 might be the D (7 bases). The V gene lost 7 bases and the J gene lost 7 bases, with 20 bases spanning the gap. The length of the CDR3 is 15 residues. The DNA for the CDR3 is TGTGCCAGCAATAAGATCGGGGGGCCGGGGAATGAGCAGTTCTTC. It is translated as CASNKIGGPGNEQFF.

This clonotype was counted a few times. The chain recombines TRBV28 with TRBJ2-7, with 14 bases lining up with TRBD2. The germline CDR1 and CDR2 sequences are MDHEN and SYDVKM. There are 16 residues in the CDR3. Trimming took 5 bases from V and 5 from J; bases not matched to a gene: 8. CDR3 in amino acids: CASSPRTSGRLDEQYF. The CDR3 DNA is TGTGCCAGCAGTCCGCGGACTAGCGGGAGGTTAGACGAGCAGTACTTC.

In its sample, this clonotype was seen a few times. V is TRBV30 and J is TRBJ2-1; the D is unclear. Germline V gene sequence: CDR1 GTSNPN, CDR2 SVGIG (reference sequence). The ends were cut back, 1 base at V and 4 bases at J, with 14 bases in the middle. The CDR3 is 15 amino acids. CDR3: CAWSDRRRNYNEQFF. CDR3 nucleotide sequence: TGTGCCTGGAGTGATCGGCGTCGAAATTACAATGAGCAGTTCTTC. Using reference TRBV30 and TRBJ2-1 for the parts outside the CDR3, the full variable domain is SQTIHQWPATLVQPVGSPLSLECTVEGTSNPNLYWYRQAAGRGLQLLFYSVGIGQISSEVPQNLSASRPQDRQFILSSKKLLLSDSGFYLCAWSDRRRNYNEQFFGPGTRLTVL.

This clonotype is a singleton in its sample. A much larger clone differs by one base, so this may be a read error. This chain joins TRBV5-1 and TRBJ2-3, with TRBD1 matching 8 bases. The germline V gene has CDR1 SGHRS and CDR2 YFSETQ. This CDR3 spans 15 amino acids. The ends lost 7 bases at V and 0 bases at J; junction bases unmatched: 7. The CDR3 DNA is TGCGCCAGCGGAGACAGGGGATCTAGCACAGATACGCAGTATTTT. Residues: CASGDRGSSTDTQYF.

This clonotype was picked up many times. The chain couples TRBV18 to TRBJ1-2; 7 nucleotides align to TRBD1. Looked up from germline, CDR1 is KGHSH and CDR2 is LQKENI. This CDR3 is 17 amino acids long. The V segment lost 0 bases and the J segment 4 bases; nucleotides outside the gene matches: 11. The CDR3 DNA reads TGTGCCAGCTCACCACCGTGGTCCGGAGGGGGCGGCTATGGCTACACCTTC. Translating gives CASSPPWSGGGGYGYTF.

This clonotype was seen a few times. The rearrangement uses TRBV19 and TRBJ2-7; 10 bases map to TRBD2. With 5 bases clipped from V and 3 bases from J, the junction kept 4 bases outside the gene matches. This CDR3 is built from 14 residues. Germline assignment: CDR1 LNHDA and CDR2 SQIVND (reference sequence). This chain's CDR3 is CASSYTSGNYEQYF. The CDR3 nucleotides are TGTGCCAGTAGTTATACTAGCGGGAACTACGAGCAGTACTTC.